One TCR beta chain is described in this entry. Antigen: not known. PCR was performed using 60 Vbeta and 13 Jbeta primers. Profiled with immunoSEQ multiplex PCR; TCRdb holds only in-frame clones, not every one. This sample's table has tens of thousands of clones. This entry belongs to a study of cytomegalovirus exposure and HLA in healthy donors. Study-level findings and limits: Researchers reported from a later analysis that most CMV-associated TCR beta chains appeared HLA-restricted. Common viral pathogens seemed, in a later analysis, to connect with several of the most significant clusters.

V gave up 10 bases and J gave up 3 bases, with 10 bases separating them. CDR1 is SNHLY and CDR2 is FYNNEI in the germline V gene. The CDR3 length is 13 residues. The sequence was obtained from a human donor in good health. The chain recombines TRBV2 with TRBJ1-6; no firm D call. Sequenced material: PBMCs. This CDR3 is CATARGYNSPLHF. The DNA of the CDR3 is TGTGCCACCGCCAGAGGCTATAATTCACCCCTCCACTTT.